The subject of this entry is one TCR beta chain. The antigen is not known. The CDR3 consists of 14 residues. V was shortened by 5 bases and J by 4 bases, with 14 bases between the two germline ends. CDR1 SGHVS and CDR2 FQNEAQ come from the germline V gene. The sample is drawn from a study of T cell responses to AZD1222 COVID-19 vaccine. Study results and caveats: With dominance at 160-218 and 743-854, vaccine-associated CD4 TCRs spanned spike.

Sequencing used immunoSEQ multiplex PCR; TCRdb keeps in-frame clones, though not all of them. The table has roughly 110,000 clones, about 92% seen once. Material: peripheral blood, obtained 28 days after the second AZD1222 dose. The clonotype comes from an adult who received the AZD1222 COVID-19 vaccine. This chain links TRBV7-8 with TRBJ1-1; D not resolved. In nucleotides, the CDR3 is TGTGCCAGCAGCCCCACCCAGGATAGCACTGAAGCTTTCTTT. This translates into CASSPTQDSTEAFF. The full variable domain, its missing parts supplied by reference TRBV7-8 and TRBJ1-1, is GAGVSQSPRYKVAKRGQDVALRCDPISGHVSLFWYQQALGQGPEFLTYFQNEAQLDKSGLPSDRFFAERPEGSVSTLKIQRTQQEDSAVYLCASSPTQDSTEAFFGQGTRLTVV.